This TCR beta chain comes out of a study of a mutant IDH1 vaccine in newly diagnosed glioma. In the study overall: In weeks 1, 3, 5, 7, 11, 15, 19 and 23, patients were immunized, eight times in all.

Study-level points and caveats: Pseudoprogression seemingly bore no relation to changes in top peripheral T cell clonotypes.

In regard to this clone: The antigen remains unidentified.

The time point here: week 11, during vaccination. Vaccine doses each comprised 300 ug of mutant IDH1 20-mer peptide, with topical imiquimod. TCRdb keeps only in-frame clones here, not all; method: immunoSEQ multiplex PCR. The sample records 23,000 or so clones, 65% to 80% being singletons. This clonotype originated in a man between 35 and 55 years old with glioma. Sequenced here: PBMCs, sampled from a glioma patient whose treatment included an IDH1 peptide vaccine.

CDR3 sequence (DNA): TGTGCCTGGTCGACAGGGCGAAATACGCAGTATTTT. It translates to CAWSTGRNTQYF. This chain connects TRBV30 to TRBJ2-3; 7 bases are a match to TRBD1. Trimming took 5 bases from V and 7 from J; bases not matched to a gene: 6. Germline V CDR1 and CDR2: GTSNPN, SVGIG (reference sequence). The CDR3 extends over 12 amino acids.